These 3 T cell receptor beta chains originate from one sample sequenced in a study of response to subunit inactivated influenza vaccine. MiXCR, applied by TCRdb to the RT-PCR reads, yields one record per CDR3 protein. The sample consists of more than 700,000 distinct CDR3 sequences, less than 25% of them appearing once. The sequencing used PBMCs from blood, collected more than 4 days after vaccination. The receptors derive from a man aged 45-60 years who received an inactivated influenza vaccine.

The V call is TRBV20-1, the J call TRBJ1-6; D call uncertain. CDR1 is DFQATT and CDR2 is SNEGSKA in the germline V gene (reference sequence). CDR3 size: 15 residues. Trimming shortened V by 0 bases and J by 6 bases, and 12 bases separated the two germline ends. The CDR3 nucleotides are TGCAGTGCTAGAGATCTCGAAAGTTTTAATTCACCCCTCCACTTT. The encoded protein is CSARDLESFNSPLHF.

In this sample, this clonotype turned up many times. The chain carries TRBV20-1 and TRBJ2-1; possibly TRBD1 or TRBD2 for D (5 bases each). Germline V CDR1 and CDR2: DFQATT, SNEGSKA (reference sequence). V lost 0 bases, J lost 3 bases, and 18 bases lay in between. The CDR3 contains 17 residues. This chain's CDR3 is CSARDPSGAQNYNEQFF. DNA for the CDR3: TGCAGTGCTAGAGATCCATCCGGGGCGCAGAACTACAATGAGCAGTTCTTC.

This clonotype was observed at least ten times. The chain joins TRBV29-1 to TRBJ2-7; TRBD1 agrees at 11 bases. V dropped 6 bases and J dropped 4; count of bases not matched to a gene: 8. CDR3 length equals 14 residues. Germline loops: CDR1 SQVTM, CDR2 ANQGSEA. Here the CDR3 reads CSVSAGTGGYEQYF. The CDR3, as DNA: TGCAGCGTGTCTGCCGGGACAGGGGGGTACGAGCAGTACTTC.